This T cell receptor beta chain appears in the sequencing data of a study of shared clonotypes between healthy human individuals. Study-wide context: Researchers assigned three CD4 naive, three CD4 memory, two CD8 naive and one CD8 memory plate to each donor.

V lost 4 bases and J 3 bases, leaving 16 bases between the germline ends. The germline V gene encodes CDR1 SGHVS and CDR2 FNYEAQ. The CDR3 spans 16 residues. Generated by immunoSEQ multiplex PCR, the TCRdb table keeps only in-frame clones and is missing some. The sample contains roughly 1,000,000 clones, approximately 78% of which appear only once. Naive CD4+ cells were CD45RA-selected; the remaining cells were memory. The chain combines TRBV7-6 with TRBJ2-1; D may correspond to TRBD1 or TRBD2 (7 bases each). The specimen was memory CD4+ T cells from PBMCs. Subset given: CD45RA-negative fraction. This TCR was sampled from a man younger than 30 in good health. Some clones in this sample may be carry-over from other donors' samples. Here the CDR3 DNA reads TGTGCCAGCAGCTCCTCGACAGGGAGGGTCTACAATGAGCAGTTCTTC. This translates into CASSSSTGRVYNEQFF. Full variable domain (rest looked up from reference TRBV7-6 and TRBJ2-1): GAGVSQSPRYKVTKRGQDVALRCDPISGHVSLYWYRQALGQGPEFLTYFNYEAQQDKSGLPNDRFSAERPEGSISTLTIQRTEQRDSAMYRCASSSSTGRVYNEQFFGPGTRLTVL.